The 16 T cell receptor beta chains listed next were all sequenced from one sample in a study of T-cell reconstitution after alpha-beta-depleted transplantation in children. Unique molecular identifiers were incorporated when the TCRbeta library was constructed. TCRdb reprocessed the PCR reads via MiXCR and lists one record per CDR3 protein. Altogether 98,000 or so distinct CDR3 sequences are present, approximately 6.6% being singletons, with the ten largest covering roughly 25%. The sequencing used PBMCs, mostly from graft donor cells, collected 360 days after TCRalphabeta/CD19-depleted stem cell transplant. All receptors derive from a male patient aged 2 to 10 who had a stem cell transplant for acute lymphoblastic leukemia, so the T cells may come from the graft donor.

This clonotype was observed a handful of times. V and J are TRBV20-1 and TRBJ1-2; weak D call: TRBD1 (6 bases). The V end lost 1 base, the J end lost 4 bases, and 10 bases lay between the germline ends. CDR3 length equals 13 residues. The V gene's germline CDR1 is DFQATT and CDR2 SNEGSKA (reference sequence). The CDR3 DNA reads TGCAGTGCTAGAGGGACAGTAGGCTATGGCTACACCTTC. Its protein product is CSARGTVGYGYTF.

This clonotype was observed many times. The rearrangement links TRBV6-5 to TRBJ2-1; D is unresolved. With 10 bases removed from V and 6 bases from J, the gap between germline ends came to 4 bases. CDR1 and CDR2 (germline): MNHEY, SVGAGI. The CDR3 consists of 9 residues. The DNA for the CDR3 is TGTGCCACCCTCAATGAGCAGTTCTTC. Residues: CATLNEQFF.

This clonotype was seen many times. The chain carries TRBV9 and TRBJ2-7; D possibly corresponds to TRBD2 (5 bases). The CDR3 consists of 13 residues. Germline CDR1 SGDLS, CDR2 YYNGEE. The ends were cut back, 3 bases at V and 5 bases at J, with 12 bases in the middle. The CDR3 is CASSGEGWDEQYF. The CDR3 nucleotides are TGTGCCAGCAGCGGTGAGGGATGGGACGAGCAGTACTTC. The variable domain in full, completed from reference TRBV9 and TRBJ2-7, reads DSGVTQTPKHLITATGQRVTLRCSPRSGDLSVYWYQQSLDQGLQFLIQYYNGEERAKGNILERFSAQQFPDLHSELNLSSLELGDSALYFCASSGEGWDEQYFGPGTRLTVT.

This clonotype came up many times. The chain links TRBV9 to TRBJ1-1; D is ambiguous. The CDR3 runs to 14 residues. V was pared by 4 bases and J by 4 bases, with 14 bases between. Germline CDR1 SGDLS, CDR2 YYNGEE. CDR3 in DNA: TGTGCCAGCAGCCCCCGAGCGGGAAGCACTGAAGCTTTCTTT. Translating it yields CASSPRAGSTEAFF.

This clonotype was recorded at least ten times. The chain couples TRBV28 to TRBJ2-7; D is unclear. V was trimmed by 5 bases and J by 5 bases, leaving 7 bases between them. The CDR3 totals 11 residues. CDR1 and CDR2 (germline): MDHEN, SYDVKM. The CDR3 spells CASSTNNEQYF. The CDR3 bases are TGTGCCAGCAGTACTAACAACGAGCAGTACTTC.

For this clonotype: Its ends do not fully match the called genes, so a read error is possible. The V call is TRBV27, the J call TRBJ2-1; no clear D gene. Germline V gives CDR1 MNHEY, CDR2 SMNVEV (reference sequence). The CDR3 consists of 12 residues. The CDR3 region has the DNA TGTGCCAGCAGTGGGCGGTGGGCCTCTTTTACCTTC. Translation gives CASSGRWASFTF.

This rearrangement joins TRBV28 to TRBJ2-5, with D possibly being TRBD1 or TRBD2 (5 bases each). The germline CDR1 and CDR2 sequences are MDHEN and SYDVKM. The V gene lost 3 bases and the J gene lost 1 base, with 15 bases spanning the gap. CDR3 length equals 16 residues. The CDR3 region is CASSFLKGPLQETQYF. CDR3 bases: TGTGCCAGCAGTTTCCTCAAGGGACCGCTCCAAGAGACCCAGTACTTC.

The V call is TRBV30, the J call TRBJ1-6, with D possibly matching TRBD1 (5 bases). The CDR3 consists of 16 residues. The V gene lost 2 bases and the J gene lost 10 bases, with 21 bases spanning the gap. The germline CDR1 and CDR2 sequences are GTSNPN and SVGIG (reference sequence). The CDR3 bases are TGTGCCTGGAGTCGGAAGGGGCCCTCAAAGGAATCACCCCTCCACTTT. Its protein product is CAWSRKGPSKESPLHF.

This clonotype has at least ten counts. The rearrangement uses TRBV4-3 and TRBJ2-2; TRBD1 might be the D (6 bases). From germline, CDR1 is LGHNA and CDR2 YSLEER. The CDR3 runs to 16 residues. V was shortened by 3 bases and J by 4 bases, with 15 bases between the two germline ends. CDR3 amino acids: CASSQDRDMGTGELFF. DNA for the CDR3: TGCGCCAGCAGCCAGGACCGGGACATGGGCACCGGGGAGCTGTTTTTT.

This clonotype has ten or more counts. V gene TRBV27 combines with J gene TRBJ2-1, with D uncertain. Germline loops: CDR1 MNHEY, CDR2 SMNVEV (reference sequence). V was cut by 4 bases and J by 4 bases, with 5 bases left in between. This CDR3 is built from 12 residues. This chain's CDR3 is CASSYFYNEQFF. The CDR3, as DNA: TGTGCCAGCAGTTACTTTTACAATGAGCAGTTCTTC.

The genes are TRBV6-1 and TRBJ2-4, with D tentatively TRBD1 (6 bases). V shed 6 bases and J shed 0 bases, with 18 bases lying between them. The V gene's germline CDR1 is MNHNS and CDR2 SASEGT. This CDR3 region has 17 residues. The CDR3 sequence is CASRQGQRVVAKNIQYF. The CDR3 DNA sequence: TGTGCCAGCAGGCAAGGACAGCGAGTCGTAGCCAAAAACATTCAGTACTTC.

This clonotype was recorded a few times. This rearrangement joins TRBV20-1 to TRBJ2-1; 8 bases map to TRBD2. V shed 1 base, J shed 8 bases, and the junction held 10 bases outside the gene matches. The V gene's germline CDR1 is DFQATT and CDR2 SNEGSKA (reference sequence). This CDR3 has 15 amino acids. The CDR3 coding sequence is TGCAGTGCTAGAGCCCCAGCGGGAGTCTCGGATGAGCAGTTCTTC. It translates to CSARAPAGVSDEQFF.

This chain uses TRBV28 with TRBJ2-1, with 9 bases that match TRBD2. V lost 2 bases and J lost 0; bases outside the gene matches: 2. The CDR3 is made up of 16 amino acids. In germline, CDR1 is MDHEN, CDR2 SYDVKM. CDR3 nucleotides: TGTGCCAGCAGTTTAAGCGGGGGGTTCTCCTACAATGAGCAGTTCTTC. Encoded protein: CASSLSGGFSYNEQFF.

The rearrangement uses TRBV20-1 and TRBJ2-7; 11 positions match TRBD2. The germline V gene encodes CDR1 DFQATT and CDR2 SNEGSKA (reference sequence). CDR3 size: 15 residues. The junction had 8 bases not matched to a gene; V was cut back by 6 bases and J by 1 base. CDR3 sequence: CSAEIGTSGSYEQYF. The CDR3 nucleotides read TGCAGTGCAGAGATTGGGACTAGCGGTTCCTACGAGCAGTACTTC.

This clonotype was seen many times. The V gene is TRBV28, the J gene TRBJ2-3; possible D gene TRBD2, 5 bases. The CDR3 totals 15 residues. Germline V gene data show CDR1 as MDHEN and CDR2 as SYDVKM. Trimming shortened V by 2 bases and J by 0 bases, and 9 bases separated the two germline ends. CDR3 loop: CASSLHPGSTDTQYF. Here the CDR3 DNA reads TGTGCCAGCAGTTTACACCCGGGGAGCACAGATACGCAGTATTTT.

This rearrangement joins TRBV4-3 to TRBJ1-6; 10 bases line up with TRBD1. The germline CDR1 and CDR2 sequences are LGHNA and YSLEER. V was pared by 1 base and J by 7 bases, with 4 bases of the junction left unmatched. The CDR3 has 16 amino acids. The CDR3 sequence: CASSQGTGGLNSPLHF. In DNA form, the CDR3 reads TGCGCCAGCAGCCAAGGGACAGGGGGGTTAAATTCACCCCTCCACTTT.